Listed below are T cell receptor beta chains from one sample, sequenced in a study of control samples from healthy donors and cancer patients. Here immunoSEQ multiplex PCR was the method, and the copy in TCRdb shows in-frame clones only, minus some. The table lists about 89,000 clones, approximately 86% of them singletons, with about 21% in the top ten. Sequencing used blood. The receptors come from a young man in good health. Each CDR3 is given with its conserved first and last residue. Fields, in order: V gene, clone size, J gene, D gene, CDR3 DNA, CDR3 protein. A D gene is named only where the DNA matches it firmly. The size of a clone is reported for some rows only, either as once, few or many, or as a class for expanded clones.

>TRBV24-1|-|TRBJ1-2|-
TGTGCCACCAGTGAGTCGTTGGAAGGCTACACCTTC
CATSESLEGYTF
>TRBV18|once|TRBJ1-5|TRBD1
TGTGCCAGCCGTACAGGGGGCTGGGATCAGCCCCAGCATTTT
CASRTGGWDQPQHF
>TRBV4-1|-|TRBJ2-3|TRBD2
TGCGCCAGCAGCCAGGGGAGGGACTACCGGCCCTTTACAGATACGCAGTATTTT
CASSQGRDYRPFTDTQYF
>TRBV18|-|TRBJ2-2|-
TGTGCCACCCTCGTTGGGGGTAACACCGGGGAGCTGTTTTTT
CATLVGGNTGELFF
>TRBV11-2|once|TRBJ1-3|-
TGTGCCAGCAGCTTTGGGGTAAAGGAGAACACCATATATTTT
CASSFGVKENTIYF
>TRBV5-1|-|TRBJ1-2|-
TGCGCCAGCAGGTTCCAGGGGAGTTGGTATGGCTACACCTTC
CASRFQGSWYGYTF
>TRBV4-2|-|TRBJ2-3|-
TGTGCCAGCAGCCAAGAGGGGGGACACCCCACAGATACGCAGTATTTT
CASSQEGGHPTDTQYF
>TRBV5-1|few|TRBJ1-2|-
TGCGCCAGCAGCTCCGAGTCAGGGGCGGGTGGCTACACCTTC
CASSSESGAGGYTF
>TRBV5-8|-|TRBJ2-1|TRBD1
TGTGCCAGCAGCTTCCCAACAGGGGGCTCCTACAATGAGCAGTTCTTC
CASSFPTGGSYNEQFF
>TRBV24-1|-|TRBJ1-5|TRBD1
TGTGCCACCAGCCCCGCAACAGGGGTGAGCAATCAGCCCCAGCATTTT
CATSPATGVSNQPQHF
>TRBV12-3/TRBV12-4|-|TRBJ2-3|-
TGTGCCAGCAGTTTCGCGGGAGATACGCAGTATTTT
CASSFAGDTQYF
>TRBV27|-|TRBJ2-1|-
TGTGCCAGCACCGATGAGCAGTTCTTC
CASTDEQFF
>TRBV11-2|-|TRBJ1-6|-
TGTGCCAGCAGCTTAAGAGGGGATGAGGCCTATAATTCACCCCTCCACTTT
CASSLRGDEAYNSPLHF
>TRBV14|-|TRBJ1-6|-
TGTGCCAGCAGTCGGGCGGAAAGCTCCTATAATTCACCCCTCCACTTT
CASSRAESSYNSPLHF
>TRBV7-2|-|TRBJ1-3|-
TGTGCCAGCAGCTATGGGGGGCGCGTGAACACCATATATTTT
CASSYGGRVNTIYF
>TRBV7-8|-|TRBJ2-3|TRBD2
TGTGCCAGCAGCTTTGGGAGGGCGCAGTATTTT
CASSFGRAQYF
>TRBV12-3/TRBV12-4|-|TRBJ1-2|-
TGTGCCAGCAGTTTATCCAGGGTCAATGGCTACACCTTC
CASSLSRVNGYTF
>TRBV5-6|once|TRBJ1-2|TRBD1
TGTGCCAGCAGCTCAGGGGGCTATGGCTACACCTTC
CASSSGGYGYTF
>TRBV2|-|TRBJ2-5|-
TGTGCCAGCCATAGTGGGGAGACCCAGTACTTC
CASHSGETQYF
>TRBV27|-|TRBJ2-3|-
TGTGCCAGCAGTTTACAGGTCACAGATACGCAGTATTTT
CASSLQVTDTQYF
>TRBV18|-|TRBJ1-6|-
TGTGCCAGCTCACCAGTAGTCGACGATGATTCACCCCTCCACTTT
CASSPVVDDDSPLHF
>TRBV9|-|TRBJ2-1|-
TGTGCCAGCAGCGTAGCTTGGGATGAGCAGTTCTTC
CASSVAWDEQFF
>TRBV11-2|-|TRBJ1-2|-
TGTGCCAGCAGCTTATGGGTCTCCAACTATGGCTACACCTTC
CASSLWVSNYGYTF
>TRBV5-1|-|TRBJ1-2|-
TGCGCCAGCAGCCTAACAGGCACTAACTATGGCTACACCTTC
CASSLTGTNYGYTF
>TRBV5-1|-|TRBJ2-4|TRBD1
TGCGCCAGCAGCCGGGCGTCGACAGGGGTTTTGAACATTCAGTACTTC
CASSRASTGVLNIQYF
>TRBV30|many|TRBJ1-6|-
TGTGCCTGGAGTGCGGGGGGATCCTATAATTCACCCCTCCACTTT
CAWSAGGSYNSPLHF
>TRBV5-5|few|TRBJ2-3|-
TGTGCCAGCAGCTTGGTGGCCGCAGATACGCAGTATTTT
CASSLVAADTQYF
>TRBV12-3/TRBV12-4|-|TRBJ1-2|TRBD1
TGTGCCAGCAGTTTATCCAGGGGGGGCTACACCTTC
CASSLSRGGYTF
>TRBV10-1|-|TRBJ2-1|-
TGCGCCAGCAGTGAGTTGGGGACTGGAGCCAATGAGCAGTTCTTC
CASSELGTGANEQFF
>TRBV4-2|few|TRBJ1-1|TRBD1
TGTGCCAGCAGCCAAGAGCCTTCTGGACAGGGGAACACTGAAGCTTTCTTT
CASSQEPSGQGNTEAFF
>TRBV6-5|-|TRBJ1-1|-
TGTGCCAGCAGTACGTCCCAATGGGCCACTGAAGCTTTCTTT
CASSTSQWATEAFF
>TRBV6-5|once|TRBJ2-3|TRBD2
TGTGCCAGCAGCAGTGCCAGCGGGGGTACAGATACGCAGTATTTT
CASSSASGGTDTQYF
>TRBV10-3|-|TRBJ1-4|-
TGTGCCATCAGTGAGTCTCGGGGCGAACTGTTTTTT
CAISESRGELFF
>TRBV6-4|-|TRBJ2-2|-
TGTGCCAGCAGCCCCGAGGAAGGTGGCGGGGAGCTGTTTTTT
CASSPEEGGGELFF
>TRBV7-3|-|TRBJ1-1|-
TGTGCCAGCAGCCCTGGGGGGAACACTGAAGCTTTCTTT
CASSPGGNTEAFF
>TRBV3-1/TRBV3-2|-|TRBJ2-3|-
TGTGCCAGCAGCCGTCGACTAGGGGGGGGGACAGATACGCAGTATTTT
CASSRRLGGGTDTQYF
>TRBV2|-|TRBJ1-2|TRBD1
TGTGCCAGCAGCGCCGTAGGGACAGGGACCTATGGCTACACCTTC
CASSAVGTGTYGYTF
>TRBV5-6|-|TRBJ2-3|TRBD1
TGTGCCAGCAGCTTGGGGACAGGGGGCTGGACAGATACGCAGTATTTT
CASSLGTGGWTDTQYF
>TRBV19|-|TRBJ1-2|-
TGTGCCAGTAGTCAACAGGGTAGGGTGTATGGCTACACCTTC
CASSQQGRVYGYTF
>TRBV9|-|TRBJ2-1|-
TGTGCCAGCAGCGTAGCGGGGGGCCTTCAGGGAGAGCAGTTCTTC
CASSVAGGLQGEQFF
>TRBV19|few|TRBJ1-6|-
TGTGCCAGTAATCAGGTGCCCCATTCACCCCTCCACTTT
CASNQVPHSPLHF
>TRBV28|-|TRBJ1-2|-
TGTGCCAGCAGTCCCTCCGGGACGCTTAACTATGGCTACACCTTC
CASSPSGTLNYGYTF
>TRBV4-1|once|TRBJ1-2|-
TGCGCCAGCAGCCAAGGGGGTCCGGCAGGTTACACCTTC
CASSQGGPAGYTF
>TRBV5-1|-|TRBJ2-5|TRBD1
TGCGCCAGCAGCTTGGGACAGGGGGAAGAGACCCAGTACTTC
CASSLGQGEETQYF
>TRBV7-6|-|TRBJ2-2|-
TGTGCCAGCAGCTTAAGTTGGACAGAGAACACCGGGGAGCTGTTTTTT
CASSLSWTENTGELFF
>TRBV7-2|-|TRBJ1-4|-
TGTGCCAGCAGCAGAGGGACGGGAAAACTGTTTTTT
CASSRGTGKLFF
>TRBV11-2|-|TRBJ2-3|TRBD2
TGTGCCAGCAGCTTATCGGCGCTAGCGGGGGTCGATACGCAGTATTTT
CASSLSALAGVDTQYF
>TRBV4-1|-|TRBJ1-1|-
TGCGCCAGCAGCCAAGCACGGAACACTGAAGCTTTCTTT
CASSQARNTEAFF
>TRBV21-1|-|TRBJ2-2|-
TGTGCCAGCAGCTCCCCGCGGGGGACCGCCCTCCATACAACCGGGGAGCTGTTTTTT
CASSSPRGTALHTTGELFF
>TRBV7-2|-|TRBJ1-6|-
TGTGCCAGCAGCCCCTCGGAAGGCTATAATTCACCCCTCCACTTT
CASSPSEGYNSPLHF
>TRBV3-1/TRBV3-2|-|TRBJ2-7|TRBD1
TGTGCCAGCAGTCCAACCGATACCGGGACAGGGAACGAGCAGTACTTC
CASSPTDTGTGNEQYF
>TRBV9|-|TRBJ2-1|-
TGTGCCAGCAGCGAATCCCCTTATACAGGGAGAACGAATGAGCAGTTCTTC
CASSESPYTGRTNEQFF
>TRBV21-1|-|TRBJ2-1|-
TGTGCCAGCAGCCCATACCGGGACAGGGCAATATATGAGCAGTTCTTC
CASSPYRDRAIYEQFF
>TRBV25-1|-|TRBJ2-5|TRBD2
TGTGCCAGTCGACTAGCGGGGGGATCCCAAGAGACCCAGTACTTC
CASRLAGGSQETQYF